Below, 15 T cell receptor beta chains from the same sample are listed, as sequenced in a study of cytomegalovirus exposure and HLA in healthy donors. Amplification used 60 Vbeta primers and 13 Jbeta primers. This table comes from immunoSEQ multiplex PCR, and its TCRdb copy is limited to in-frame clones, with some not included. Listed are around 33,000 clones; approximately 4% falls within the top ten. Specimen: PBMCs. The receptors come from a man aged 35-49 years in good health and CMV-seronegative.

The rearrangement links TRBV12-5 to TRBJ2-7, with TRBD2 matching over 14 bases. This CDR3 contains 18 residues. V shed 6 bases and J 6 bases; nucleotides not matched to a gene: 16. The germline CDR1 and CDR2 sequences are LGHNT and FRNRAP. CDR3 DNA sequence: TGTGCTAGTGGCGTTGGACTCTGGACTAGCGGGAGGTTGGGCGAGCAGTACTTC. This gives the protein CASGVGLWTSGRLGEQYF.

The chain combines TRBV20-1 with TRBJ2-7; no firm D call. Trimming took off 8 bases at V and 4 bases at J, with 12 bases between the two ends. This CDR3 is built from 11 residues. Germline CDR1 and CDR2: DFQATT and SNEGSKA (reference sequence). In nucleotides, the CDR3 is TGCAGTACTATCCCTTATTACGAGCAGTACTTC. Its translation is CSTIPYYEQYF.

J is TRBJ2-2 and V is TRBV11-3; 9 bases are shared with TRBD1. Germline CDR1 is SGHNT and CDR2 is YENEEA. The CDR3 loop spans 14 amino acids. The junction had 13 bases not matched to a gene; V was cut back by 5 bases and J by 15 bases. Here the CDR3 reads CASSNIPGTGRMFF. CDR3 DNA sequence: TGTGCCAGCAGCAATATCCCCGGGACAGGGAGGATGTTTTTT.

The J gene is TRBJ2-1, the V gene TRBV6-5; maybe TRBD2 (6 bases). Germline V CDR1 and CDR2: MNHEY, SVGAGI. CDR3 size: 15 residues. Trimming removed 8 bases at V and 5 bases at J, with 19 bases between. The CDR3 protein is CASSRRLAEDNEQFF. In DNA, the CDR3 is TGTGCCAGCTCCCGGCGGTTAGCGGAAGACAATGAGCAGTTCTTC.

The chain joins TRBV9 to TRBJ1-1, with 8 positions matching TRBD1. This CDR3 contains 18 residues. The junction had 10 bases not matched to a gene; V was cut back by 0 bases and J by 0 bases. The germline gives CDR1 SGDLS, CDR2 YYNGEE. CDR3 DNA: TGTGCCAGCAGCGTAGACCCGGGACAGGAACTCATGAACACTGAAGCTTTCTTT. It translates to CASSVDPGQELMNTEAFF.

Here the CDR3 DNA reads TGCGCCAGCAGCCCCTATAACCAGGGACAGGAAGGCTACACCTTC. Translation gives CASSPYNQGQEGYTF. The chain links TRBV5-1 to TRBJ1-2; 8 bases match TRBD1. The V gene's germline CDR1 is SGHRS and CDR2 YFSETQ. V shed 4 bases and J 8 bases; nucleotides not matched to a gene: 13. The CDR3 spans 15 residues.

For the CDR3, the DNA is TGTGCCAGCAGCTACCCGGGACTTTACGAGCAGTACTTC. It yields the protein CASSYPGLYEQYF. The V call is TRBV28, the J call TRBJ2-7; TRBD2 is a possible D gene (6 bases). CDR3 length: 13 amino acids. Germline CDR1 reads MDHEN; CDR2 reads SYDVKM. Trimming took off 6 bases at V and 4 bases at J, with 13 bases between the two ends.

This chain connects TRBV30 to TRBJ1-2, with TRBD1 matching 7 bases. Per germline, CDR1 GTSNPN and CDR2 SVGIG (reference sequence). The V gene end was trimmed by 1 base and the J gene end by 5 bases; junction bases not matched to a gene: 10. This CDR3 comprises 15 residues. The CDR3 is CAWSAGSTGLYGYTF. CDR3 nucleotides: TGTGCCTGGAGTGCGGGTTCGACAGGGTTATATGGCTACACCTTC.

The chain uses TRBV4-1 and TRBJ1-1; possible D gene TRBD1, 5 bases. The germline V gene has CDR1 MGHRA and CDR2 YSYEKL. Trimming removed 1 base at V and 3 bases at J, with 12 bases between. CDR3 length equals 15 residues. The CDR3 coding sequence is TGCGCCAGCAGCCAAGGGCCCGGGGGGGACACTGAAGCTTTCTTT. Amino acid sequence: CASSQGPGGDTEAFF.

This rearrangement joins TRBV5-1 to TRBJ2-1, with 8 bases aligning to TRBD2. This CDR3 comprises 16 residues. Germline assignment: CDR1 SGHRS and CDR2 YFSETQ. Unmatched junction bases numbered 9, after V lost 1 base and J lost 6 bases. The CDR3 here is CASSLRASGLSNEQFF. DNA of the CDR3: TGCGCCAGCAGCTTGAGGGCTAGCGGGCTCTCCAATGAGCAGTTCTTC.

The chain couples TRBV4-2 to TRBJ1-3, with 8 bases that match TRBD1. Losses at the gene ends were 1 base for V and 0 bases for J; bases not matched to a gene: 2. Per the germline V gene, CDR1 is LGHNA and CDR2 is YNFKEQ. The CDR3 runs to 16 residues. The CDR3 here is CASSQGQGSSGNTIYF. The CDR3, as DNA: TGTGCCAGCAGCCAAGGACAGGGGAGCTCTGGAAACACCATATATTTT.

This sequence joins TRBV5-1 and TRBJ2-5; TRBD1 matches at 7 bases. CDR1 and CDR2 (germline): SGHRS, YFSETQ. This CDR3 region has 16 residues. The junction had 6 bases not matched to a gene; V was cut back by 0 bases and J by 1 base. This chain's CDR3 is CASSLGAGGFQETQYF. DNA of the CDR3: TGCGCCAGCAGCTTGGGGGCAGGGGGTTTCCAAGAGACCCAGTACTTC.

V is TRBV30 and J is TRBJ1-1; D is unclear. CDR1 and CDR2 from the germline V gene are GTSNPN and SVGIG (reference sequence). This CDR3 is built from 13 residues. Trimming stripped 2 bases from V and 6 bases from J, with 13 bases between. The CDR3 here is CAWSYGLIAEAFF. CDR3 nucleotides: TGTGCCTGGAGTTACGGACTCATTGCTGAAGCTTTCTTT.

This chain connects TRBV4-1 to TRBJ2-1; 10 positions agree with TRBD2. The V gene end was trimmed by 0 bases and the J gene end by 6 bases; junction bases not matched to a gene: 8. Germline CDR1 reads MGHRA; CDR2 reads YSYEKL. The CDR3 is made up of 17 amino acids. CDR3 nucleotide sequence: TGCGCCAGCAGCCAAGATCAGGGACTAGCGTTCGGCAATGAGCAGTTCTTC. This encodes CASSQDQGLAFGNEQFF.

The chain employs TRBV5-1 and TRBJ1-4; D is undetermined. CDR1 and CDR2 (germline): SGHRS, YFSETQ. This CDR3 is built from 14 residues. The germline V and J ends were trimmed by 4 bases and 0 bases, with 7 bases remaining between them. CDR3 sequence (DNA): TGCGCCAGCAGCCCCGGGACAACTAATGAAAAACTGTTTTTT. It is translated as CASSPGTTNEKLFF. The entire variable domain, with the rest obtained from reference TRBV5-1 and TRBJ1-4, is as follows: KAGVTQTPRYLIKTRGQQVTLSCSPISGHRSVSWYQQTPGQGLQFLFEYFSETQRNKGNFPGRFSGRQFSNSRSEMNVSTLELGDSALYLCASSPGTTNEKLFFGSGTQLSVL.